The 7 T cell receptor beta chains presented below share a single source sample, sequenced in a study of CD8 T cells in ankylosing spondylitis. General study findings and limits: Seemingly distinctive of ankylosing spondylitis blood was a TCR beta motif formed by eight highly homologous variants.

Antigens for these TCRs are unknown. TCRdb passed the 5' RACE reads through MiXCR, listing each CDR3 protein once. The data contain about 840,000 distinct CDR3 sequences, roughly 12% of them seen just once; the ten biggest clones take up roughly 0.51%. Sample: blood, either unsorted or a sorted T cell fraction (not recorded which). Receptors originate from a male donor with ankylosing spondylitis.

This clonotype occurred many times. The V and J genes are TRBV29-1 and TRBJ1-1; tentatively, D is TRBD1 (5 bases). The CDR3 totals 13 residues. Germline V lookup: CDR1 SQVTM, CDR2 ANQGSEA. Trimming left V 7 bases short and J 1 base short, with 13 bases between. The CDR3 reads CSAPSGGNTEAFF. The CDR3 region has the DNA TGCAGCGCTCCCTCTGGGGGGAACACTGAAGCTTTCTTT.

There are many counts of this clonotype. The chain joins TRBV20-1 to TRBJ1-4; D is unresolved. The CDR3 has 12 residues. Trimming stripped 2 bases from V and 8 bases from J, with 9 bases between. Looked up from germline, CDR1 is DFQATT and CDR2 is SNEGSKA (reference sequence). CDR3 region: CSARRPTEKLFF. Here the CDR3 DNA reads TGCAGTGCTAGACGACCGACCGAAAAACTGTTTTTT.

The chain combines TRBV4-2 with TRBJ1-1, with TRBD1 matching over 7 bases. J was trimmed by 4 bases and V by 7 bases; bases with no gene match: 12. Germline CDR1 reads LGHNA; CDR2 reads YNFKEQ. The CDR3 sequence is 15 residues long. CDR3 sequence reads: CASKPPGQGGTEAFF. DNA for the CDR3: TGTGCCAGCAAACCCCCTGGGCAGGGGGGCACTGAAGCTTTCTTT.

DNA for the CDR3: TGTGCCAGCCACCGGTCTCAGTTGAACACTGAAGCTTTCTTT. Translated, it gives CASHRSQLNTEAFF. This chain joins TRBV2 and TRBJ1-1; no clear D. V gave up 8 bases and J gave up 0 bases, with 13 bases separating them. CDR1 is SNHLY and CDR2 is FYNNEI in the germline V gene. The CDR3 runs to 14 residues. Full variable domain (outside the CDR3, taken from reference TRBV2 and TRBJ1-1): EPEVTQTPSHQVTQMGQEVILRCVPISNHLYFYWYRQILGQKVEFLVSFYNNEISEKSEIFDDQFSVERPDGSNFTLKIRSTKLEDSAMYFCASHRSQLNTEAFFGQGTRLTVV.

The J gene is TRBJ1-1, the V gene TRBV5-1, with D uncertain. CDR3 length: 14 residues. CDR1 is SGHRS, CDR2 YFSETQ, per germline. V was cut by 1 base and J by 0 bases, with 7 bases left in between. The CDR3 sequence is CASSLNAMNTEAFF. The CDR3 nucleotides read TGCGCCAGCAGCTTGAACGCAATGAACACTGAAGCTTTCTTT.

In its sample, this clonotype was seen many times. The genes are TRBV6-2 or TRBV6-3 and TRBJ1-1; D unresolved. Trimming removed 8 bases at V and 6 bases at J, with 10 bases between. The CDR3 is made up of 11 amino acids. Germline V CDR1 and CDR2: MNHEY, SVGEGT. Here the CDR3 reads CASGIVAEAFF. The CDR3 nucleotides read TGTGCCAGCGGCATTGTAGCTGAAGCTTTCTTT.

In its sample, this clonotype was seen many times. The chain combines TRBV29-1 with TRBJ2-7; possibly TRBD2 for D (5 bases). The CDR3 contains 13 residues. Germline CDR1 reads SQVTM; CDR2 reads ANQGSEA. V lost 4 bases to trimming and J lost 3 bases, with 13 bases between them. This CDR3 is CSVGRRIGYEQYF. The CDR3 nucleotides read TGCAGCGTTGGCCGGAGGATTGGCTACGAGCAGTACTTC.